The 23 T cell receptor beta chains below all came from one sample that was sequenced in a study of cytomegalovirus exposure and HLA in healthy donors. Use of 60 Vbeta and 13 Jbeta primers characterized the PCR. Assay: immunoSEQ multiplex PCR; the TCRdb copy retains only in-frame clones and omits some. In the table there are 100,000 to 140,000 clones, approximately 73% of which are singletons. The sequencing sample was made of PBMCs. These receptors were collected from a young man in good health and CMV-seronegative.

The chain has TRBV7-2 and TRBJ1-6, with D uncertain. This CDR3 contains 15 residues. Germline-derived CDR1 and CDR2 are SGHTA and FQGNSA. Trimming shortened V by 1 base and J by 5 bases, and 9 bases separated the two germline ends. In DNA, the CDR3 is TGTGCCAGCAGCTTAGGCCCACCGGATAATTCACCCCTCCACTTT. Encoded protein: CASSLGPPDNSPLHF.

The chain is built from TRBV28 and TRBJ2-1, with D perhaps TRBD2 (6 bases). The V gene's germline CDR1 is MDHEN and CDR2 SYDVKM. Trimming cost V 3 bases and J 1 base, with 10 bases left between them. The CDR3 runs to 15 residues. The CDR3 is CASSLAGWSYNEQFF. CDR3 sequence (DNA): TGTGCCAGCAGTTTGGCGGGATGGTCCTACAATGAGCAGTTCTTC. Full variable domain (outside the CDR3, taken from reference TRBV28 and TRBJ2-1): DVKVTQSSRYLVKRTGEKVFLECVQDMDHENMFWYRQDPGLGLRLIYFSYDVKMKEKGDIPEGYSVSREKKERFSLILESASTNQTSMYLCASSLAGWSYNEQFFGPGTRLTVL.

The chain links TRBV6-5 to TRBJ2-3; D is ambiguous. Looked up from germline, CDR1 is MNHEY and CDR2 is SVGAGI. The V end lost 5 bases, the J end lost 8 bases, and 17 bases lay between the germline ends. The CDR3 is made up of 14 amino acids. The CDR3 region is CASSDVGPPGTQYF. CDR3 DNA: TGTGCCAGCAGTGACGTAGGTCCACCAGGTACGCAGTATTTT.

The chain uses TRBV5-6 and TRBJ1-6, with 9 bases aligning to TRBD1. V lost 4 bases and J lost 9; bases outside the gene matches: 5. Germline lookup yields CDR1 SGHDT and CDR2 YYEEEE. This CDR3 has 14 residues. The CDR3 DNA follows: TGTGCCAGCAGCCACAGGGGGCAGGTTTCACCCCTCCACTTT. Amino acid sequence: CASSHRGQVSPLHF. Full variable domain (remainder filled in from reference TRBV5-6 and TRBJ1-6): DAGVTQSPTHLIKTRGQQVTLRCSPKSGHDTVSWYQQALGQGPQFIFQYYEEEERQRGNFPDRFSGHQFPNYSSELNVNALLLGDSALYLCASSHRGQVSPLHFGNGTRLTVT.

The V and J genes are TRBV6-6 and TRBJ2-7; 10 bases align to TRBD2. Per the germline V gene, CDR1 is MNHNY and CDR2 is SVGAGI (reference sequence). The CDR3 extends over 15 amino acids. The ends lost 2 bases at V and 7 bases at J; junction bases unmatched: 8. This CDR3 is CASSYLASGSGEQYF. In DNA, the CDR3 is TGTGCCAGCAGTTACCTGGCTAGCGGGAGCGGGGAGCAGTACTTC.

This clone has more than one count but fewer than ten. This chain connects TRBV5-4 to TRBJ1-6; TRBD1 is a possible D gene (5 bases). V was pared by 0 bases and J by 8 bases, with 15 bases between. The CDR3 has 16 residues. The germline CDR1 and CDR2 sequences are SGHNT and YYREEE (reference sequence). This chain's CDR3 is CASSLAADGGYSPLHF. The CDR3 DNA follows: TGTGCCAGCAGCTTGGCCGCCGATGGGGGGTATTCACCCCTCCACTTT.

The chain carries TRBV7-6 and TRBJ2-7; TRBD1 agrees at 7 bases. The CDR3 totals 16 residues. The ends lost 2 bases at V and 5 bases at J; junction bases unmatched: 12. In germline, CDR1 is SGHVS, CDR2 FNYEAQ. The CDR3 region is CASSLRARGFENEQYF. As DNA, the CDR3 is TGTGCCAGCAGCTTAAGGGCCAGGGGGTTTGAAAACGAGCAGTACTTC. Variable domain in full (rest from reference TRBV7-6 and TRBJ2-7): GAGVSQSPRYKVTKRGQDVALRCDPISGHVSLYWYRQALGQGPEFLTYFNYEAQQDKSGLPNDRFSAERPEGSISTLTIQRTEQRDSAMYRCASSLRARGFENEQYFGPGTRLTVT.

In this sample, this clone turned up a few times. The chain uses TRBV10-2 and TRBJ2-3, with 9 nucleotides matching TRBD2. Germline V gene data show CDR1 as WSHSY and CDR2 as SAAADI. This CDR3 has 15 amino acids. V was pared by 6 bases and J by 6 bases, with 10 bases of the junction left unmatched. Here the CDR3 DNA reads TGCGCCAGCAGCGCGTGGGCGGGAGGGGTGGATACGCAGTATTTT. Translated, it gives CASSAWAGGVDTQYF.

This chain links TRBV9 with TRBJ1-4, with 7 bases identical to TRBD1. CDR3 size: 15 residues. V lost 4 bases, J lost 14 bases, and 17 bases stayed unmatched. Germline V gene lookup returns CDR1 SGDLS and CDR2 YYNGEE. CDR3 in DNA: TGTGCCAGCAGCCCCAGAGGGGGCGTCCCAGGTTTTCTGTTTTTT. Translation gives CASSPRGGVPGFLFF.

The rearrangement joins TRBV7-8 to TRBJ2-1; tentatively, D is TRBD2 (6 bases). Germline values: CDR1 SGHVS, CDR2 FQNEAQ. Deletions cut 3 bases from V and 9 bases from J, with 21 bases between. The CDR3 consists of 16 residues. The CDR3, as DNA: TGTGCCAGCAGCTTTTTGCGGGGTGGGAGTATCACTGAGCAGTTCTTC. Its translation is CASSFLRGGSITEQFF.

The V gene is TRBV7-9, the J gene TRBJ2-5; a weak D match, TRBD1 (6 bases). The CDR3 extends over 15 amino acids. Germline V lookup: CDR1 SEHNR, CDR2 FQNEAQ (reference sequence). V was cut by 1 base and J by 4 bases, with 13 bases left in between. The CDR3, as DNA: TGTGCCAGCAGCTTAGGGCAGGGGTCGGGAGAGACCCAGTACTTC. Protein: CASSLGQGSGETQYF.

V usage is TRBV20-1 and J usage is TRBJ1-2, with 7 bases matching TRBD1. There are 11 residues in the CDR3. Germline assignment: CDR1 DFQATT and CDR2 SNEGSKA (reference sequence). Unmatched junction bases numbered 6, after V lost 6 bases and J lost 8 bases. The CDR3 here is CSAGQGDGYTF. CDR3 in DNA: TGCAGTGCCGGGCAGGGGGACGGCTACACCTTC.

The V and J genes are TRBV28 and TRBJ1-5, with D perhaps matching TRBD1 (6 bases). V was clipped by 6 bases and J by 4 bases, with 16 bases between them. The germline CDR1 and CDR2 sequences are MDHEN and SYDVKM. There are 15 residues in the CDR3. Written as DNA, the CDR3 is TGTGCCAGCAGCTATGACAGGCCCGTAAATCAGCCCCAGCATTTT. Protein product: CASSYDRPVNQPQHF.

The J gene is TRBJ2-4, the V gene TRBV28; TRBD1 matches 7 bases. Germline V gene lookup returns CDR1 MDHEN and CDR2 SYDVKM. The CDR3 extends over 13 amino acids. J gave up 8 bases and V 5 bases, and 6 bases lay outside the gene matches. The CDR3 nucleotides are TGTGCCAGCAGTCGACAGGGTCGGGACATTCAGTACTTC. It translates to CASSRQGRDIQYF.

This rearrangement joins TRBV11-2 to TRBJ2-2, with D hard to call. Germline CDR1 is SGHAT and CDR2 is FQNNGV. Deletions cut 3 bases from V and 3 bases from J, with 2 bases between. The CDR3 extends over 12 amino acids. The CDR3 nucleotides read TGTGCCAGCAGCTTCGACACCGGGGAGCTGTTTTTT. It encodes CASSFDTGELFF.

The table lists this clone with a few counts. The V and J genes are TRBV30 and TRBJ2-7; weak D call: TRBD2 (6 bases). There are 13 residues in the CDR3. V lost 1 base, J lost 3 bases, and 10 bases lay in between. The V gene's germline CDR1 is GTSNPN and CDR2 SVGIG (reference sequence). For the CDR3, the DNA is TGTGCCTGGAGTGGGGGGGACTTCTACGAGCAGTACTTC. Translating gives CAWSGGDFYEQYF.

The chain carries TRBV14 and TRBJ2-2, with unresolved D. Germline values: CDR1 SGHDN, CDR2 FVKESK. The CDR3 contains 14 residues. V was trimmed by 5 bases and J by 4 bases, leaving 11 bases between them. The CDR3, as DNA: TGTGCCAGCAGCGCTACTCGTTTCACCGGGGAGCTGTTTTTT. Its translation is CASSATRFTGELFF. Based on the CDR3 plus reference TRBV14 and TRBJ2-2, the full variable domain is EAGVTQFPSHSVIEKGQTVTLRCDPISGHDNLYWYRRVMGKEIKFLLHFVKESKQDESGMPNNRFLAERTGGTYSTLKVQPAELEDSGVYFCASSATRFTGELFFGEGSRLTVL.

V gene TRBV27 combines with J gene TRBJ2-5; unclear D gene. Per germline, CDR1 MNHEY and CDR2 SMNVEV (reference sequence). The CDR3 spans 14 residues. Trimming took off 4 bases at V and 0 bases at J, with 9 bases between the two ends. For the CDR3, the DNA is TGTGCCAGCAGTTATGGTAGCTACCAAGAGACCCAGTACTTC. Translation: CASSYGSYQETQYF.

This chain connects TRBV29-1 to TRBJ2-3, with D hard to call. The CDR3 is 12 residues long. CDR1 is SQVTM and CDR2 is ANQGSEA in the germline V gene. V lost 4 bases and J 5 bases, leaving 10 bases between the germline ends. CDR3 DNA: TGCAGCGTTGGGGTACCGGGAGATACGCAGTATTTT. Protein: CSVGVPGDTQYF.

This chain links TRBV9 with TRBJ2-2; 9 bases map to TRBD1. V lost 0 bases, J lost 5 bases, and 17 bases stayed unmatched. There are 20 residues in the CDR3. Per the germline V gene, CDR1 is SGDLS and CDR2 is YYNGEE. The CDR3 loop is CASSVVPISNGQGKTGELFF. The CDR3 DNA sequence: TGTGCCAGCAGCGTAGTACCTATAAGTAACGGACAGGGGAAGACCGGGGAGCTGTTTTTT.

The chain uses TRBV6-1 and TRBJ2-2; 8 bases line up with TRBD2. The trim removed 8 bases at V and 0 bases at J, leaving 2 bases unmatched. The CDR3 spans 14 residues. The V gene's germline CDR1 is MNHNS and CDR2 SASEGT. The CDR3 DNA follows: TGTGCCAGCCTACTAGCGGCGAACACCGGGGAGCTGTTTTTT. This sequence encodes CASLLAANTGELFF.

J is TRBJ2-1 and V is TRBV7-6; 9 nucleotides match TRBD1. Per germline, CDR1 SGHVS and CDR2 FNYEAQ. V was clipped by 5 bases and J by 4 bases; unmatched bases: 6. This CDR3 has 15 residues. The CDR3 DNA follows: TGTGCCAGCAGCCGCCACGGGACAGGGTACAATGAGCAGTTCTTC. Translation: CASSRHGTGYNEQFF.

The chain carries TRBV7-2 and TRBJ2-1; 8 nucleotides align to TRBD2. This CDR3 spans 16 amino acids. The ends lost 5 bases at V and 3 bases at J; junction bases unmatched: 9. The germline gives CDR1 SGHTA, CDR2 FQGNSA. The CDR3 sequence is CASSPERESIYNEQFF. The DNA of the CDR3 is TGTGCCAGCAGCCCCGAGCGGGAGTCTATCTACAATGAGCAGTTCTTC.